Sequencing of this T cell receptor (beta chain) was carried out in a study of blood T cell repertoires in COVID-19. Study-wide background: The study drew acute and convalescent COVID-19 samples from the United States, Italy and Spain.

Method: immunoSEQ multiplex PCR; TCRdb's copy keeps in-frame clones and lacks some. The sample shows under 200,000 clones, roughly nine tenths of them seen only once. This CDR3 is 14 amino acids long. Trimming cost V 4 bases and J 0 bases, with 8 bases left between them. From germline, CDR1 is SGHNT and CDR2 YYREEE (reference sequence). J is TRBJ2-1 and V is TRBV5-4; possible D gene TRBD1, 5 bases. This sequence was found in a woman of 80 years or more in a cohort sampled during active or convalescent COVID-19. What was sequenced was peripheral blood. The CDR3 sequence: CASSQGVSYNEQFF. The DNA for the CDR3 is TGTGCCAGCAGCCAAGGGGTCTCCTACAATGAGCAGTTCTTC. Filled out from reference TRBV5-4 and TRBJ2-1, the complete variable domain reads ETGVTQSPTHLIKTRGQQVTLRCSSQSGHNTVSWYQQALGQGPQFIFQYYREEENGRGNFPPRFSGLQFPNYSSELNVNALELDDSALYLCASSQGVSYNEQFFGPGTRLTVL.